Listed here are 21 T cell receptor beta chains from one sample, sequenced in a study of shared clonotypes between healthy human individuals. Clones were sequenced by immunoSEQ multiplex PCR, and TCRdb holds only the in-frame ones, with some missing. The sample consists of about 2 million clones, approximately 95% of them appearing once. Sequenced input: naive CD4+ T cells sorted from blood. The subset denotes: CD45RA+ positively selected. These receptors were obtained from a young man in good health.

This chain links TRBV7-2 with TRBJ2-1; D assignment may be TRBD1 or TRBD2 (6 bases each). The V end was cut by 5 bases, the J end by 10 bases, with 21 bases between. The CDR3 length is 15 residues. Germline assignment: CDR1 SGHTA and CDR2 FQGNSA. The CDR3 protein is CASSRLGGDVGEQFF. In DNA, the CDR3 is TGTGCCAGCAGCCGACTAGGGGGAGATGTCGGGGAGCAGTTCTTC. Using reference TRBV7-2 and TRBJ2-1 for the parts outside the CDR3, the full variable domain is GAGVSQSPSNKVTEKGKDVELRCDPISGHTALYWYRQSLGQGLEFLIYFQGNSAPDKSGLPSDRFSAERTGGSVSTLTIQRTQQEDSAVYLCASSRLGGDVGEQFFGPGTRLTVL.

On this clone itself: Other nucleotide sequences from this sample produce the same CDR3. V and J are TRBV5-6 and TRBJ1-5; no clear D. The germline gives CDR1 SGHDT, CDR2 YYEEEE. V lost 4 bases, J lost 0 bases, and 8 bases lay in between. The CDR3 runs to 14 residues. DNA for the CDR3: TGTGCCAGCAGCGCCTTATATAGCAATCAGCCCCAGCATTTT. It specifies CASSALYSNQPQHF.

The rearrangement uses TRBV4-3 and TRBJ1-6; D gene uncertain. In germline, CDR1 is LGHNA, CDR2 YSLEER. The CDR3 loop spans 15 amino acids. Trimming took off 0 bases at V and 6 bases at J, with 9 bases between the two ends. The CDR3: CASSQDSGSNSPLHF. The CDR3, as DNA: TGCGCCAGCAGCCAAGATTCCGGGAGTAATTCACCCCTCCACTTT.

The rearrangement uses TRBV4-2 and TRBJ1-6; TRBD1 agrees at 7 bases. CDR3 length: 21 amino acids. Germline V gene data show CDR1 as LGHNA and CDR2 as YNFKEQ. V shed 4 bases and J 0 bases; nucleotides not matched to a gene: 18. CDR3 DNA: TGTGCCAGCAGCCCCCCCGAGGGGGCCTTTCTCCCAAGCTCCTATAATTCACCCCTCCACTTT. It encodes CASSPPEGAFLPSSYNSPLHF.

This clone came up once. V usage is TRBV12-5 and J usage is TRBJ1-1; TRBD1 matches 9 bases. V trimming: 3 bases; J trimming: 6 bases; junction bases outside the gene matches: 5. CDR3 length: 14 amino acids. Looked up from germline, CDR1 is LGHNT and CDR2 is FRNRAP. CDR3 coding DNA: TGTGCTAGTGGTTTAGGACAGGGGAGATCTGAAGCTTTCTTT. As protein: CASGLGQGRSEAFF.

The rearrangement uses TRBV9 and TRBJ1-6; D unclear. V gave up 5 bases and J gave up 1 base, with 7 bases separating them. This CDR3 has 14 amino acids. Germline lookup yields CDR1 SGDLS and CDR2 YYNGEE. In DNA form, the CDR3 reads TGTGCCAGCAGGGGTTTATCCTATAATTCACCCCTCCACTTT. Translated, it gives CASRGLSYNSPLHF.

As for this clone: The same CDR3 can be traced to other DNA sequences in this sample. The genes are TRBV7-2 and TRBJ2-5, with D possibly being TRBD2 (7 bases). The V and J ends lost 3 bases and 5 bases respectively, with 16 bases between them. This CDR3 is built from 15 residues. In germline, CDR1 is SGHTA, CDR2 FQGNSA. CDR3 residues: CASSLVGGRLETQYF. CDR3 bases: TGTGCCAGCAGCTTGGTCGGGGGGCGTTTGGAGACCCAGTACTTC.

This sequence joins TRBV29-1 and TRBJ2-1; TRBD2 might be the D (6 bases). The CDR3 has 15 amino acids. The germline CDR1 and CDR2 sequences are SQVTM and ANQGSEA. The V and J ends lost 3 bases and 4 bases respectively, with 16 bases between them. The CDR3 sequence: CSVESRLARYNEQFF. The DNA for the CDR3 is TGCAGCGTTGAGTCTCGTCTAGCGCGTTACAATGAGCAGTTCTTC.

The gene calls are TRBV19 and TRBJ2-3; D may be TRBD1 (6 bases). Deletions cut 5 bases from V and 0 bases from J, with 15 bases between. Germline CDR1 and CDR2: LNHDA and SQIVND (reference sequence). This CDR3 spans 16 amino acids. CDR3 in amino acids: CASSSQGQPSTDTQYF. The CDR3 DNA reads as TGTGCCAGTAGTTCCCAGGGGCAGCCTAGCACAGATACGCAGTATTTT.

This chain joins TRBV4-1 and TRBJ2-7, with a weak D call TRBD2 (6 bases). Germline V CDR1 and CDR2: MGHRA, YSYEKL. V was cut by 0 bases and J by 3 bases, with 15 bases left in between. The CDR3 length is 16 residues. Here the CDR3 DNA reads TGCGCCAGCAGCCAAGAGATAGCTAGCGTTCTCTACGAGCAGTACTTC. This gives the protein CASSQEIASVLYEQYF.

V and J are TRBV5-1 and TRBJ2-3; no clear D. Trimming left V 0 bases short and J 0 bases short, with 14 bases between. CDR1 and CDR2 (germline): SGHRS, YFSETQ. The CDR3 is 17 amino acids. The CDR3 reads CASSLAGPAISTDTQYF. CDR3 sequence (DNA): TGCGCCAGCAGCTTGGCCGGTCCAGCGATTAGCACAGATACGCAGTATTTT.

The chain uses TRBV25-1 and TRBJ1-6, with D tentatively TRBD1 (5 bases). This CDR3 is 14 amino acids long. V gave up 2 bases and J gave up 5 bases, with 7 bases separating them. Germline-derived CDR1 and CDR2 are MGHDK and SYGVNS. The CDR3 DNA sequence: TGTGCCAGCAGTGAACTGGGACATAATTCACCCCTCCACTTT. Translating it yields CASSELGHNSPLHF.

J is TRBJ2-4 and V is TRBV4-3; D is unclear. Trimming took off 1 base at V and 3 bases at J, with 10 bases between the two ends. In germline, CDR1 is LGHNA, CDR2 YSLEER. The CDR3 runs 15 residues. The CDR3 bases are TGCGCCAGCAGCCAAGGAATGTTAGGCAAAAACATTCAGTACTTC. It specifies CASSQGMLGKNIQYF.

The chain is built from TRBV18 and TRBJ2-7, with 7 positions matching TRBD1. The V gene end was trimmed by 2 bases and the J gene end by 0 bases; junction bases not matched to a gene: 4. This CDR3 spans 15 amino acids. Germline V gives CDR1 KGHSH, CDR2 LQKENI. The CDR3 DNA sequence: TGTGCCAGCTCACCAATGACAGGGATCTCCTACGAGCAGTACTTC. This translates into CASSPMTGISYEQYF.

J is TRBJ2-1 and V is TRBV6-5, with 7 bases that match TRBD1. The CDR3 totals 14 residues. Germline V gives CDR1 MNHEY, CDR2 SVGAGI. The trim removed 5 bases at V and 2 bases at J, leaving 3 bases unmatched. CDR3 protein: CASSQGTAYNEQFF. In DNA, the CDR3 is TGTGCCAGCAGTCAGGGGACAGCCTACAATGAGCAGTTCTTC.

This sequence joins TRBV19 and TRBJ2-6, with D uncertain. Trimming took off 3 bases at V and 1 base at J, with 7 bases between the two ends. The CDR3 spans 15 residues. The germline V gene has CDR1 LNHDA and CDR2 SQIVND (reference sequence). CDR3 in amino acids: CASSIHSSGANVLTF. CDR3 DNA: TGTGCCAGTAGTATTCATAGTTCTGGGGCCAACGTCCTGACTTTC.

CDR3 in DNA: TGTGCCAGCAGCGCGGGACTGGGCTCCTACAATGAGCAGTTCTTC. Translating it yields CASSAGLGSYNEQFF. This chain links TRBV7-9 with TRBJ2-1; D possibly corresponds to TRBD2 (6 bases). V dropped 5 bases and J dropped 0 bases, with 11 bases sitting between them. The CDR3 is 15 amino acids. Germline V CDR1 and CDR2: SEHNR, FQNEAQ (reference sequence).

The chain links TRBV19 to TRBJ2-3; D is possibly TRBD2 (6 bases). V was shortened by 9 bases and J by 5 bases, with 15 bases between the two germline ends. The CDR3 spans 13 residues. Germline V lookup: CDR1 LNHDA, CDR2 SQIVND (reference sequence). CDR3 nucleotides: TGTGCCAGCCAAACGCGGGGTGGAGATACGCAGTATTTT. Translated, it gives CASQTRGGDTQYF.

V usage is TRBV2 and J usage is TRBJ1-1; D remains ambiguous. CDR3 length: 15 residues. Trimming removed 7 bases from V and 3 bases from J, with 18 bases in between. In germline, CDR1 is SNHLY, CDR2 FYNNEI. The CDR3 spells CASTQVKGSYTEAFF. CDR3 coding DNA: TGTGCCAGCACTCAGGTCAAGGGTTCTTACACTGAAGCTTTCTTT.

The V gene is TRBV20-1, the J gene TRBJ2-7; no firm D call. The CDR3 is made up of 11 amino acids. Per the germline V gene, CDR1 is DFQATT and CDR2 is SNEGSKA (reference sequence). Trimming removed 8 bases at V and 0 bases at J, with 8 bases between. In nucleotides, the CDR3 is TGCAGTACCGCTAGCTCCTACGAGCAGTACTTC. Translated: CSTASSYEQYF.

The sample holds one count of this clone. The rearrangement links TRBV29-1 to TRBJ1-1, with D possibly matching TRBD1 (5 bases). Trimming removed 4 bases at V and 5 bases at J, with 17 bases between. The germline V gene encodes CDR1 SQVTM and CDR2 ANQGSEA. The CDR3 runs 14 residues. The DNA of the CDR3 is TGCAGCGTTGTGGGGGAGCGGAGCTGGACTGAAGCTTTCTTT. It encodes CSVVGERSWTEAFF.